Listed below are T cell receptor beta chains from one sample, sequenced in a study of beta chain features in type 1 diabetes. Method: immunoSEQ multiplex PCR; TCRdb's copy keeps in-frame clones and lacks some. This sample carries hundreds of thousands of clones, over 14% of them seen once, and the ten largest clones take around 0.015%. The sample taken for sequencing was naive CD4+ T cells from blood. These receptor sequences come from a man aged 18 to 29 with type 1 diabetes. Both conserved end residues are part of each CDR3. Each record gives: J gene, D gene, V gene, clone size, CDR3 length, CDR3 DNA, CDR3 protein. The D gene is left open where the match is weak. Clone sizes are given selectively: once, few, many, or a class where the clone is expanded.

j_call: TRBJ2-1; d_call: TRBD2; v_call: TRBV18; clone_size: -; cdr3_length: 15; cdr3_nt: TGTGCCAGCTCGCCCAGCGGGGCTAATTACAATGAGCAGTTCTTC; cdr3_aa: CASSPSGANYNEQFF
j_call: TRBJ2-3; d_call: -; v_call: TRBV7-2; clone_size: -; cdr3_length: 13; cdr3_nt: TGTGCCAGCAGCCCCTCATTTGGCGATACGCAGTATTTT; cdr3_aa: CASSPSFGDTQYF
j_call: TRBJ1-1; d_call: -; v_call: TRBV5-1; clone_size: -; cdr3_length: 14; cdr3_nt: TGCGCCAGCAGCGCATCAACCGGGAATCTTCACCCCTCATTT; cdr3_aa: CASSASTGNLHPSF
j_call: TRBJ1-2; d_call: -; v_call: TRBV20-1; clone_size: -; cdr3_length: 9; cdr3_nt: TGCAGTGCGTACAGTGGCTACACCTTC; cdr3_aa: CSAYSGYTF
j_call: TRBJ2-7; d_call: -; v_call: TRBV4-1; clone_size: few; cdr3_length: 15; cdr3_nt: TGCGCCAGCAGCCAAGATCGCAGACAGGCCTACGAGCAGTACTTC; cdr3_aa: CASSQDRRQAYEQYF
j_call: TRBJ2-7; d_call: TRBD1; v_call: TRBV28; clone_size: few; cdr3_length: 17; cdr3_nt: TGTGCCAGCAGTTTGTCGCTTGGGACAGGGGGGATGCTCGAGCAGTACTTC; cdr3_aa: CASSLSLGTGGMLEQYF
j_call: TRBJ1-2; d_call: TRBD1; v_call: TRBV10-3; clone_size: -; cdr3_length: 13; cdr3_nt: TGTGCCATCAGTGGGGACAGGGCCTATGGCTACACCTTC; cdr3_aa: CAISGDRAYGYTF
j_call: TRBJ2-6; d_call: -; v_call: TRBV30; clone_size: -; cdr3_length: 18; cdr3_nt: TGTGCCTGGAGTAAGGTTATAGGAGGGGGCACTGGGGCCAACGTCCTGACTTTC; cdr3_aa: CAWSKVIGGGTGANVLTF
j_call: TRBJ2-3; d_call: TRBD2; v_call: TRBV29-1; clone_size: few; cdr3_length: 13; cdr3_nt: TGCAGCGCTAGCGGGAGCGGCACAGATACGCAGTATTTT; cdr3_aa: CSASGSGTDTQYF
j_call: TRBJ2-3; d_call: TRBD2; v_call: TRBV6-6; clone_size: -; cdr3_length: 13; cdr3_nt: TGTGCCAGCAGTTACCTACCGGGGGGGCCGCAGTATTTT; cdr3_aa: CASSYLPGGPQYF
j_call: TRBJ2-6; d_call: TRBD1; v_call: TRBV19; clone_size: -; cdr3_length: 16; cdr3_nt: TGTGCCAGTAGTCCGGACAGGGTCTCTGGGGCCAACGTCCTGACTTTC; cdr3_aa: CASSPDRVSGANVLTF
j_call: TRBJ1-2; d_call: TRBD1; v_call: TRBV29-1; clone_size: -; cdr3_length: 12; cdr3_nt: TGCAGCGTTGGACAGGGGGCGAGAGGCTACACCTTC; cdr3_aa: CSVGQGARGYTF
j_call: TRBJ1-2; d_call: -; v_call: TRBV7-2; clone_size: few; cdr3_length: 16; cdr3_nt: TGTGCCAGCAGCTTGCGACTCCGGCCCGGAAAGTATGGCTACACCTTC; cdr3_aa: CASSLRLRPGKYGYTF
j_call: TRBJ2-4; d_call: -; v_call: TRBV7-2; clone_size: few; cdr3_length: 12; cdr3_nt: TGTGCCAGCAGCGACTATCAGGGGGGATACTACTTC; cdr3_aa: CASSDYQGGYYF
j_call: TRBJ2-4; d_call: -; v_call: TRBV7-9; clone_size: few; cdr3_length: 15; cdr3_nt: TGTGCCAGCAGCTCCCCTAACCAGGTCCAAAACATTCAGTACTTC; cdr3_aa: CASSSPNQVQNIQYF
j_call: TRBJ2-1; d_call: TRBD1; v_call: TRBV7-8; clone_size: -; cdr3_length: 17; cdr3_nt: TGTGCCAGCAGCATTGGATCCGGGACAGGCCTTATCGGGGAGCAGTTCTTC; cdr3_aa: CASSIGSGTGLIGEQFF
j_call: TRBJ2-2; d_call: -; v_call: TRBV5-1; clone_size: few; cdr3_length: 17; cdr3_nt: TGCGCCAGCAGCCCCGGCTCTCAGGGAAGTGGCACCGGGGAGCTGTTTTTT; cdr3_aa: CASSPGSQGSGTGELFF
j_call: TRBJ2-1; d_call: TRBD2; v_call: TRBV18; clone_size: -; cdr3_length: 16; cdr3_nt: TGTGCCAGCTCATCCTCGACTAGCGGGGGGTTCGGCGAGCAGTTCTTC; cdr3_aa: CASSSSTSGGFGEQFF
j_call: TRBJ2-7; d_call: TRBD2; v_call: TRBV7-2; clone_size: few; cdr3_length: 16; cdr3_nt: TGTGCCAGCAGCTTAATGTCTAGCGGGGTGATCTACGAGCAGTACTTC; cdr3_aa: CASSLMSSGVIYEQYF
j_call: TRBJ2-5; d_call: TRBD1; v_call: TRBV5-1; clone_size: -; cdr3_length: 16; cdr3_nt: TGCGCCAGCAGCCAACAGGGGGCGCCGACTCAAGAGACCCAGTACTTC; cdr3_aa: CASSQQGAPTQETQYF
j_call: TRBJ2-7; d_call: TRBD2; v_call: TRBV7-2; clone_size: few; cdr3_length: 14; cdr3_nt: TGTGCCAGCGCGATAGCGGGAGGGCCTTACGAGCAGTACTTC; cdr3_aa: CASAIAGGPYEQYF
j_call: TRBJ2-7; d_call: TRBD1; v_call: TRBV2; clone_size: -; cdr3_length: 16; cdr3_nt: TGTGCCAGCAGTGAGCCGGGACAGGCGAGCTCCTACGAGCAGTACTTC; cdr3_aa: CASSEPGQASSYEQYF
j_call: TRBJ1-2; d_call: TRBD1; v_call: TRBV30; clone_size: -; cdr3_length: 14; cdr3_nt: TGTGCCTGGACGGGACAGGGATTGGGCTATGGCTACACCTTC; cdr3_aa: CAWTGQGLGYGYTF
j_call: TRBJ1-5; d_call: -; v_call: TRBV4-1; clone_size: -; cdr3_length: 15; cdr3_nt: TGCGCCAGCAGCCATACCGACAGGCGCAATCAGCCCCAGCATTTT; cdr3_aa: CASSHTDRRNQPQHF
j_call: TRBJ2-2; d_call: TRBD1; v_call: TRBV10-2; clone_size: few; cdr3_length: 18; cdr3_nt: TGCGCCAGCAGTGGAAAACACCCCGGGACAGGGGTCACCGGGGAGCTGTTTTTT; cdr3_aa: CASSGKHPGTGVTGELFF
j_call: TRBJ2-1; d_call: -; v_call: TRBV30; clone_size: -; cdr3_length: 16; cdr3_nt: TGTGCCTGGACCCTGGGGTCGGGGTGGGTATACAATGAGCAGTTCTTC; cdr3_aa: CAWTLGSGWVYNEQFF
j_call: TRBJ1-2; d_call: -; v_call: TRBV27; clone_size: -; cdr3_length: 17; cdr3_nt: TGTGCCAGCAGTTTACTAGGGGCCTCCCCGGAGAACTATGGCTACACCTTC; cdr3_aa: CASSLLGASPENYGYTF
j_call: TRBJ1-5; d_call: -; v_call: TRBV5-4; clone_size: -; cdr3_length: 13; cdr3_nt: TGTGCCAGCAGCTTTTTCGGACAGCAGCCCCAGCATTTT; cdr3_aa: CASSFFGQQPQHF
j_call: TRBJ2-1; d_call: -; v_call: TRBV5-4; clone_size: few; cdr3_length: 17; cdr3_nt: TGTGCCAGCAGCTTATTTTCAGGACTTTCATCCTACAATGAGCAGTTCTTC; cdr3_aa: CASSLFSGLSSYNEQFF
j_call: TRBJ2-1; d_call: -; v_call: TRBV11-3; clone_size: -; cdr3_length: 12; cdr3_nt: TGTGCCAGCAGCCTCGAGGGTAATGAGCAGTTCTTC; cdr3_aa: CASSLEGNEQFF
j_call: TRBJ2-2; d_call: -; v_call: TRBV7-2; clone_size: few; cdr3_length: 15; cdr3_nt: TGTGCCAGCAGCCCTAGGCAGGGAAGCACCGGGGAGCTGTTTTTT; cdr3_aa: CASSPRQGSTGELFF
j_call: TRBJ2-5; d_call: TRBD2; v_call: TRBV11-2; clone_size: once; cdr3_length: 15; cdr3_nt: TGTGCCAGCAGCTTCCGGGGGGGAAGGCAAGAGACCCAGTACTTC; cdr3_aa: CASSFRGGRQETQYF
j_call: TRBJ1-5; d_call: TRBD1; v_call: TRBV6-1; clone_size: few; cdr3_length: 15; cdr3_nt: TGTGCCAGCAGTAGCCGGGACAGGGGATATCAGCCCCAGCATTTT; cdr3_aa: CASSSRDRGYQPQHF
j_call: TRBJ2-5; d_call: -; v_call: TRBV10-1; clone_size: few; cdr3_length: 15; cdr3_nt: TGCGCCAGCAGTGAGTCGTCGGCGGAGCAAGAGACCCAGTACTTC; cdr3_aa: CASSESSAEQETQYF
j_call: TRBJ1-2; d_call: -; v_call: TRBV4-3; clone_size: few; cdr3_length: 18; cdr3_nt: TGCGCCAGCAGCCAAGATCGAGAATCGACAGCTACTCTCTATGGCTACACCTTC; cdr3_aa: CASSQDRESTATLYGYTF
j_call: TRBJ2-7; d_call: -; v_call: TRBV6-5; clone_size: -; cdr3_length: 14; cdr3_nt: TGTGCCAGCAGTCGGGCAAGGGGTCCCTACGAGCAGTACTTC; cdr3_aa: CASSRARGPYEQYF
j_call: TRBJ2-5; d_call: -; v_call: TRBV30; clone_size: -; cdr3_length: 11; cdr3_nt: TGTGCCTGGAGTGTCTCGGAGACCCAGTACTTC; cdr3_aa: CAWSVSETQYF
j_call: TRBJ2-7; d_call: -; v_call: TRBV14; clone_size: few; cdr3_length: 15; cdr3_nt: TGTGCCAGCAGCCACTCCCCCGCAGGGGCTGGCGAGCAGTACTTC; cdr3_aa: CASSHSPAGAGEQYF
j_call: TRBJ2-7; d_call: -; v_call: TRBV7-9; clone_size: -; cdr3_length: 16; cdr3_nt: TGTGCCAGCAGCGCCCCGGGATCCCAATCCTCCTACGAGCAGTACTTC; cdr3_aa: CASSAPGSQSSYEQYF
j_call: TRBJ2-1; d_call: -; v_call: TRBV28; clone_size: -; cdr3_length: 18; cdr3_nt: TGTGCCAGCAGTTTATTCAGGGGGAGTAGCGGCCTCTACAATGAGCAGTTCTTC; cdr3_aa: CASSLFRGSSGLYNEQFF
j_call: TRBJ2-5; d_call: -; v_call: TRBV7-2; clone_size: few; cdr3_length: 13; cdr3_nt: TGTGCCAGCTCAGGGCAGAACCAAGAGACCCAGTACTTC; cdr3_aa: CASSGQNQETQYF
j_call: TRBJ2-3; d_call: TRBD2; v_call: TRBV5-1; clone_size: -; cdr3_length: 16; cdr3_nt: TGCGCCAGCAGCTTCCCACTAGCGGGGAACACAGATACGCAGTATTTT; cdr3_aa: CASSFPLAGNTDTQYF
j_call: TRBJ2-5; d_call: -; v_call: TRBV19; clone_size: few; cdr3_length: 16; cdr3_nt: TGTGCCAGTAGAAGAAACCCGGCGACTACAAGGGAGACCCAGTACTTC; cdr3_aa: CASRRNPATTRETQYF
j_call: TRBJ2-5; d_call: TRBD2; v_call: TRBV19; clone_size: -; cdr3_length: 15; cdr3_nt: TGTGCCAGTAGTTTCCTAGCGGGGTCACAAGAGACCCAGTACTTC; cdr3_aa: CASSFLAGSQETQYF
j_call: TRBJ1-2; d_call: -; v_call: TRBV28; clone_size: few; cdr3_length: 12; cdr3_nt: TGTGCCAGCAGAAATACGGTATATGGCTACACCTTC; cdr3_aa: CASRNTVYGYTF
j_call: TRBJ2-7; d_call: TRBD1; v_call: TRBV5-4; clone_size: -; cdr3_length: 14; cdr3_nt: TGTGCCTGCACACCGGGACAGAACTCCTACGAGCAGTACTTC; cdr3_aa: CACTPGQNSYEQYF
j_call: TRBJ2-3; d_call: TRBD2; v_call: TRBV5-4; clone_size: -; cdr3_length: 16; cdr3_nt: TGTGCCAGCAGCTCCCAACTAGCGTTAAGCACAGATACGCAGTATTTT; cdr3_aa: CASSSQLALSTDTQYF
j_call: TRBJ2-5; d_call: TRBD2; v_call: TRBV7-9; clone_size: -; cdr3_length: 16; cdr3_nt: TGTGCCAGCAGCCGTATCGGACTAGCGGGAGGCGAGACCCAGTACTTC; cdr3_aa: CASSRIGLAGGETQYF
j_call: TRBJ1-2; d_call: TRBD1; v_call: TRBV9; clone_size: -; cdr3_length: 16; cdr3_nt: TGTGCCAGCAGCACGGACAGGGGGCGGCGGGGCTATGGCTACACCTTC; cdr3_aa: CASSTDRGRRGYGYTF
j_call: TRBJ2-3; d_call: TRBD2; v_call: TRBV6-4; clone_size: once; cdr3_length: 16; cdr3_nt: TGTGCCAGCAGTGGACTAGCGGGAGGGCCCGTAGATACGCAGTATTTT; cdr3_aa: CASSGLAGGPVDTQYF
j_call: TRBJ1-2; d_call: -; v_call: TRBV30; clone_size: few; cdr3_length: 14; cdr3_nt: TGTGCCTGGAGTGTATCAGGCCCCTTCTATGGCTACACCTTC; cdr3_aa: CAWSVSGPFYGYTF
j_call: TRBJ1-6; d_call: TRBD1; v_call: TRBV19; clone_size: -; cdr3_length: 16; cdr3_nt: TGTGCCAGTACGTCGCAGGGGGCGACCTATAATTCACCCCTCCACTTT; cdr3_aa: CASTSQGATYNSPLHF
j_call: TRBJ2-1; d_call: TRBD1; v_call: TRBV5-1; clone_size: few; cdr3_length: 15; cdr3_nt: TGCGCCAGCAGCCTACAGGGGGCGCCCAACAATGAGCAGTTCTTC; cdr3_aa: CASSLQGAPNNEQFF
j_call: TRBJ2-3; d_call: TRBD2; v_call: TRBV7-9; clone_size: few; cdr3_length: 15; cdr3_nt: TGTGCCAGCAGCTCAACTAGCGGGGACACAGATACGCAGTATTTT; cdr3_aa: CASSSTSGDTDTQYF
j_call: TRBJ2-7; d_call: -; v_call: TRBV5-4; clone_size: few; cdr3_length: 13; cdr3_nt: TGTGCCAGCAGCTTGATCGGGAAATACGAGCAGTACTTC; cdr3_aa: CASSLIGKYEQYF
j_call: TRBJ2-5; d_call: TRBD2; v_call: TRBV28; clone_size: -; cdr3_length: 17; cdr3_nt: TGTGCCAGCAGCACAGTATGGGAGCGGGGGTACTCAGAGACCCAGTACTTC; cdr3_aa: CASSTVWERGYSETQYF
j_call: TRBJ2-5; d_call: TRBD2; v_call: TRBV7-2; clone_size: few; cdr3_length: 15; cdr3_nt: TGTGCCAGCAGCCTGGGGCTAGCGGGGTCGGAGACCCAGTACTTC; cdr3_aa: CASSLGLAGSETQYF
j_call: TRBJ1-1; d_call: TRBD1; v_call: TRBV5-1; clone_size: -; cdr3_length: 13; cdr3_nt: TGCGCCAGCAGCAAGGACAGGCCTTTTGAAGCTTTCTTT; cdr3_aa: CASSKDRPFEAFF
j_call: TRBJ1-5; d_call: -; v_call: TRBV16; clone_size: few; cdr3_length: 13; cdr3_nt: TGTGCCAGCAGCTTAGAAAGAAATCAGCCCCAGCATTTT; cdr3_aa: CASSLERNQPQHF